This entry describes one T cell receptor (beta chain). Its antigen is unidentified. The CDR3 runs to 15 residues. V was clipped by 8 bases and J by 1 base, with 17 bases between them. The germline V gene encodes CDR1 LGHNA and CDR2 YNFKEQ. This record comes from a study of neoadjuvant nivolumab and ipilimumab in lung cancer. TCRdb keeps only in-frame clones here, not all; method: immunoSEQ multiplex PCR. The sample lists 25,000 to 35,000 clones; about nine tenths were seen once. Study-level points and caveats: TCR clonality did not significantly correlate with pathologic tumor regression. A small number of samples were TCR sequenced. From pretherapy to surgery, tumor richness and clonality rose with dual therapy. Resected tumors had greater TCR richness and clonality than uninvolved lung.

Sequences were derived from peripheral blood, sampled after neoadjuvant nivolumab, alone or with ipilimumab, at or shortly before surgery. This receptor was taken from an adult with non-small cell lung cancer. The chain carries TRBV4-2 and TRBJ1-1; D perhaps matches TRBD1 (5 bases). The CDR3 reads CASATQEGENTEAFF. For the CDR3, the DNA is TGTGCCAGCGCAACTCAGGAAGGGGAGAACACTGAAGCTTTCTTT.